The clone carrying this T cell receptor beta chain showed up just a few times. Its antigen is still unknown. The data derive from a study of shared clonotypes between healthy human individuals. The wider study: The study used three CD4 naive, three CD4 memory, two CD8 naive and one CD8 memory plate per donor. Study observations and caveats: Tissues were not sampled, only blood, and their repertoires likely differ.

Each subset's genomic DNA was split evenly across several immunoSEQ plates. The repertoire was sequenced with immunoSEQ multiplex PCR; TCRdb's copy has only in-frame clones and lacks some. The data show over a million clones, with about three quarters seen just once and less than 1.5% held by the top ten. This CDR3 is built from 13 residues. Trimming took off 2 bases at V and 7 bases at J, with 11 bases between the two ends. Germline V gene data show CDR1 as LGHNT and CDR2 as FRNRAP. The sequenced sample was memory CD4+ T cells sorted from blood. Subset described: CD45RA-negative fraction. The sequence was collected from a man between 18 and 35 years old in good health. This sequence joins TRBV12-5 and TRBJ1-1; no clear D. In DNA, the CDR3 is TGTGCTAGTGGTTTGCACAGCCGATATGAAGCTTTCTTT. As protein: CASGLHSRYEAFF.